Listed below are T cell receptor beta chains from one sample, sequenced in a study of long-term antiretroviral therapy in people with HIV. Assay used: immunoSEQ multiplex PCR; TCRdb lists only in-frame clones, some missing. The data contain about 31,000 clones, approximately 85% of them singletons. This material consisted of unsorted PBMCs, taken 0.8 years before starting antiretroviral therapy. The origin of the receptors is a man in his late teens or twenties with HIV. Both conserved end residues are part of each CDR3. D genes are given only for firm matches. Expanded clones are given a class, and other clones once, few, many or no size at all.

size,D,J,V,DNA,CDR3
-,TRBD2,TRBJ2-3,TRBV30,TGTGCCTGGAGTGGGGATACTAGCGGGACTCCGCAGTATTTT,CAWSGDTSGTPQYF
-,-,TRBJ1-5,TRBV7-6,TGTGCCAGCAGCTTAGCAGGGGGAGTTCAGCCCCAGCATTTT,CASSLAGGVQPQHF
-,TRBD2,TRBJ2-3,TRBV5-1,TGCGCCAGCAGACGGACTAGCGGGGGAACAGATACGCAGTATTTT,CASRRTSGGTDTQYF
-,-,TRBJ1-4,TRBV19,TGTGCCAGTAAAGGTCGGACAGCGCATGAAAAACTGTTTTTT,CASKGRTAHEKLFF
-,-,TRBJ1-2,TRBV29-1,TGCAGCGTTGAAGTGGGGGCATACACCTTC,CSVEVGAYTF
-,-,TRBJ2-3,TRBV6-5,TGTGCCAGCAGTTACGGGACCCGCACAGATACGCAGTATTTT,CASSYGTRTDTQYF
-,-,TRBJ1-3,TRBV6-1,TGTGCCAGCAGCCCTTTGGCAGGCTCTGGAAACACCATATATTTT,CASSPLAGSGNTIYF
once,TRBD1,TRBJ1-2,TRBV30,TGTGCCTGGAGTGTTAAGGGGGCGAAGGGTGGCTACACCTTC,CAWSVKGAKGGYTF
-,TRBD2,TRBJ2-1,TRBV29-1,TGCAGCGTGGGGCTCGGGACTACCGGCTACAATGAGCAGTTCTTC,CSVGLGTTGYNEQFF
-,TRBD1,TRBJ1-1,TRBV5-1,TGCGCCAGCAGCATACAGGGGAGTGGGAACACTGAAGCTTTCTTT,CASSIQGSGNTEAFF
medium-sized,-,TRBJ1-2,TRBV19,TGTGCCAGTAGTATCGGTGGGGCTGCGGGGTATGGCTACACCTTC,CASSIGGAAGYGYTF
-,-,TRBJ2-7,TRBV5-1,TGCGCCAGCAGTCCCGGGAATTTTAGGACCTACGAGCAGTACTTC,CASSPGNFRTYEQYF
once,-,TRBJ1-5,TRBV12-5,TGTGCTAGTGGTTTGGTAGTAACAGCCCGCAATCAGCCCCAGCATTTT,CASGLVVTARNQPQHF
once,TRBD2,TRBJ2-1,TRBV6-4,TGTGCCAGCAGTGAAGAGTTCAGCCTAGCGGGCTATAATGAGCAGTTCTTC,CASSEEFSLAGYNEQFF
few,-,TRBJ2-7,TRBV27,TGTGCCAGCAGTTTAGGGCATCTCTACGAGCAGTACTTC,CASSLGHLYEQYF
once,TRBD1,TRBJ2-7,TRBV7-6,TGTGCCACGCGACAGGGCCCTGGCTACGAGCAGTACTTC,CATRQGPGYEQYF
-,TRBD2,TRBJ2-7,TRBV9,TGTGCCAGCAGCGCTAGCGGGGGGGCCTACGAGCAGTACTTC,CASSASGGAYEQYF
-,-,TRBJ2-5,TRBV13,TGTGCCTCCGCCCTGCTATTTTCGTACCAAGAGACCCAGTACTTC,CASALLFSYQETQYF
once,TRBD2,TRBJ2-1,TRBV5-8,TGTGCCAGCAGCTTACCGGGACTAGCGGGACGGGATGAGCAGTTCTTC,CASSLPGLAGRDEQFF
-,-,TRBJ1-1,TRBV9,TGTGCCAGCAGCGCAAAGAGGTCGGGAAAGACTGAAGCTTTCTTT,CASSAKRSGKTEAFF
-,-,TRBJ1-3,TRBV27,TGTGCCAGCAGTTTACAGGTCGGAAACACCATATATTTT,CASSLQVGNTIYF
-,-,TRBJ2-2,TRBV5-5,TGTGCCAGCAGCTTGTACGGCGCGGGGCGTTTCACCGGGGAGCTGTTTTTT,CASSLYGAGRFTGELFF
few,-,TRBJ1-3,TRBV19,TGTGCCAGTAGTGAACGACAGGCCTCCTCTGGAAACACCATATATTTT,CASSERQASSGNTIYF